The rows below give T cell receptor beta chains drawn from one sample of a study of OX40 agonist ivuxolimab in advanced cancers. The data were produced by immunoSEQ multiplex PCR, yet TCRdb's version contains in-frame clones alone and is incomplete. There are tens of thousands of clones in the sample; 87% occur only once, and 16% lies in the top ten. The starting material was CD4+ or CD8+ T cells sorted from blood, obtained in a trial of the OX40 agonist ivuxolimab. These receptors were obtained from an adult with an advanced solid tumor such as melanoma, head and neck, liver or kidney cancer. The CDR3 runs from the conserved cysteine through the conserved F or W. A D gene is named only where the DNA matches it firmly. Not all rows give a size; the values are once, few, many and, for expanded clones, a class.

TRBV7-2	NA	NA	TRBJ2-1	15	TGTGCCAGCAGCTCGGGCCCCCTCTCCTACAATGAGCAGTTCTTC	CASSSGPLSYNEQFF
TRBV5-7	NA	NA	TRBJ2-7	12	TGTGCCAGCAGCTTGTCCTCGTACGAGCAGTACTTC	CASSLSSYEQYF
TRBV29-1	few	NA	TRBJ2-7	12	TGCAGCGTTCGGGGGAGCTCCTACGAGCAGTACTTC	CSVRGSSYEQYF
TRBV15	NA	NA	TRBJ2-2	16	TGTGCCACCAGCAGAGTTGGCACAGGAGTCACCGGGGAGCTGTTTTTT	CATSRVGTGVTGELFF
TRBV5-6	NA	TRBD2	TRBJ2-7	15	TGTGCCAGCAGCTCTACAAGCGGGATCTCCTACGAGCAGTACTTC	CASSSTSGISYEQYF
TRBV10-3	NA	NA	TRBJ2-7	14	TGTGCCATCAGTGATCGGGAGAGTGGCGACGAGCAGTACTTC	CAISDRESGDEQYF
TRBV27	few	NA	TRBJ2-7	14	TGTGCCAGCAGGCCCCGGGACAACGACTACGAGCAGTACTTC	CASRPRDNDYEQYF
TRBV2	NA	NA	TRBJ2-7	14	TGTGCCAGCAGTGGGGGACCCTTCGGCAACGAGCAGTACTTC	CASSGGPFGNEQYF
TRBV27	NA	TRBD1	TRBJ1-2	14	TGTGCCAGCAGAAGGACAGGGGCAATCTATGGCTACACCTTC	CASRRTGAIYGYTF
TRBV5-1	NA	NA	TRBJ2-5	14	TGCGCCAGCAGCAAAAATCCCCGTAAGGAGACCCAGTACTTC	CASSKNPRKETQYF
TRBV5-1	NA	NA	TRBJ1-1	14	TGCGCCAGCAGCTTGGGTGGGGCGAACACTGAAGCTTTCTTT	CASSLGGANTEAFF
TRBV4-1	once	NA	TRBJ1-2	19	TGCGCCAGCAGCCAAGCTTTTCTAGACACACCGGTTAGCATCTATGGCTACACCTTC	CASSQAFLDTPVSIYGYTF
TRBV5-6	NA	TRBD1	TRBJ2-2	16	TGTGCCAGCAAGGGGGCGACGGAAACGAACACCGGGGAGCTGTTTTTT	CASKGATETNTGELFF
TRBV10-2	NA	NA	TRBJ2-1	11	TGCGCCAGCAGTCCTTACAATGAGCAGTTCTTC	CASSPYNEQFF
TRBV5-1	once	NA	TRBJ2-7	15	TGCGCCAGCAGCTTAGCAGGGAATTCCCCCCTCGAGCAGTACTTC	CASSLAGNSPLEQYF
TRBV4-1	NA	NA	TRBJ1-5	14	TGCGCCAGCAGCCAAGGGGCTAGAAATCAGCCCCAGCATTTT	CASSQGARNQPQHF
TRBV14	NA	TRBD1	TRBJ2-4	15	TGTGCCAGCAGCCAAAGACAGGGGGGAAAAAACATTCAGTACTTC	CASSQRQGGKNIQYF
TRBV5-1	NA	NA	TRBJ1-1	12	TGCGCCAGCAGAGGGGTCGACACTGAAGCTTTCTTT	CASRGVDTEAFF
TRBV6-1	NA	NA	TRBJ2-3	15	TGTGCCAGCAGTCCTCCGGGACCCCTTATAGATACGCAGTATTTT	CASSPPGPLIDTQYF
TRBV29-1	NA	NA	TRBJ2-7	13	TGCAGCGTCCCAGTTCAGGGGCAGGGCGAGCAGTACTTC	CSVPVQGQGEQYF
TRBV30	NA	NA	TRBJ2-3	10	TGTGCCTGGAGTGCAGATACGCAGTATTTT	CAWSADTQYF
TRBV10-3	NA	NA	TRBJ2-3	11	TGTGCCATCAGTGAAGGGGATACGCAGTATTTT	CAISEGDTQYF
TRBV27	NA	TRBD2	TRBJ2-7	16	TGTGCCAGCAGTTTAAATCGGGGGGACGGCTCCTACGAGCAGTACTTC	CASSLNRGDGSYEQYF
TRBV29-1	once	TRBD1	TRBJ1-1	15	TGCAGCGTCCCCCCGACAGGGGGCGTCGGCACTGAAGCTTTCTTT	CSVPPTGGVGTEAFF
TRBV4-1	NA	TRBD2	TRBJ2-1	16	TGCGCCAGCAGCCAAGACGGCGGGAGCTCCTACAATGAGCAGTTCTTC	CASSQDGGSSYNEQFF
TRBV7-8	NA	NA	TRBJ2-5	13	TGTGCCAGCAGCTTAGACGCCTTTGAGACCCAGTACTTC	CASSLDAFETQYF
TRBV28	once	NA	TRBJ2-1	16	TGTGCCAGCAGCTCCTTAATTATAACAGCCTACAATGAGCAGTTCTTC	CASSSLIITAYNEQFF
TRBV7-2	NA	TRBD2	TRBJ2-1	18	TGTGCCAGCAGCTTAGCCGGGACTAGCGGCCCTCCCTACAATGAGCAGTTCTTC	CASSLAGTSGPPYNEQFF
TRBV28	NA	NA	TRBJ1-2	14	TGTGCCAGCAGTTTTCGGCCGCCTAACTATGGCTACACCTTC	CASSFRPPNYGYTF
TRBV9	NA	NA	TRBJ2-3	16	TGTGCCAGCAGCGTAGCTGGGTGGGTCTCATCAGATACGCAGTATTTT	CASSVAGWVSSDTQYF
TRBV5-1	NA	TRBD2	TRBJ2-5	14	TGCGCCAGCAGCTTGGGGGGAGGGGAAGAGACCCAGTACTTC	CASSLGGGEETQYF
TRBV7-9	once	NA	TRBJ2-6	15	TGTGCCAGCAGCTTAATGGGTGCTGGGGCCAACGTCCTGACTTTC	CASSLMGAGANVLTF
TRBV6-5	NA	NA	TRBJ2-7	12	TGTGCCAGCGCAGACCCGACCCCGGAGCAGTACTTC	CASADPTPEQYF
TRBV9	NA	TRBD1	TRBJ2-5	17	TGTGCCAGCAGCGTAGGGGCAGGGGGCCCGATGTCGGAGACCCAGTACTTC	CASSVGAGGPMSETQYF
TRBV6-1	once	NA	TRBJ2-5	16	TGTGCCAGCAGTGAAAGTAAGGCTAGCTGGCAAGAGACCCAGTACTTC	CASSESKASWQETQYF
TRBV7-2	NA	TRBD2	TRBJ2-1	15	TGTGCCAGCAGCCTCACTAGCGGGAGGGAAAATGAGCAGTTCTTC	CASSLTSGRENEQFF
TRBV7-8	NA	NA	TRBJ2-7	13	TGTGCCAGCAGCTTAGTGGCGTCCGACGAGCAGTACTTC	CASSLVASDEQYF
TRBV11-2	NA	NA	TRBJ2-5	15	TGTGCCAGCAGGCCCCGCTTAGTGTACCAAGAGACCCAGTACTTC	CASRPRLVYQETQYF
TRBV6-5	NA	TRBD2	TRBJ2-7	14	TGTGCCAGCAGCTCTAGACTAGCGGGACACGAGCAGTACTTC	CASSSRLAGHEQYF
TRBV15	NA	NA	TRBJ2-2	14	TGTGCCACCAGCAGGACTGTGAACACCGGGGAGCTGTTTTTT	CATSRTVNTGELFF
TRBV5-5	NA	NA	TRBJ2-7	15	TGTGCCAGCAGCTTGGGTTTGGGCGCCGACTACGAGCAGTACTTC	CASSLGLGADYEQYF
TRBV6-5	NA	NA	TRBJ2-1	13	TGTGCCAGCAGCTTCCGGGATCAGGGGTATCAGTTCTTC	CASSFRDQGYQFF
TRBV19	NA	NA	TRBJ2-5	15	TGTGCCAGTAGCCCCCGTGGAACTCGTTTGGGGACCCAGTACTTC	CASSPRGTRLGTQYF
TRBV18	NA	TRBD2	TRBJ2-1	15	TGTGCCAGCTCATCTGGACTAGCGGGAGGGAATGAGCAGTTCTTC	CASSSGLAGGNEQFF
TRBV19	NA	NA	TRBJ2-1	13	TGTGCCAGTAGTATGGCGCTCTACAATGAGCAGTTCTTC	CASSMALYNEQFF
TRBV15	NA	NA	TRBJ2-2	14	TGTGCCACCAGCAGAGTCAGGGGTCCCGGGGAGCTGTTTTTT	CATSRVRGPGELFF